The 13 T cell receptor beta chains reported below all come from one sample, sequenced in a study of shared clonotypes between healthy human individuals. Cells designated naive CD8 were CD45RO-negative and were positively selected for CCR7, with terminally differentiated effector memory CD45RA+ cells excluded. Sequencing used immunoSEQ multiplex PCR; TCRdb keeps in-frame clones, though not all of them. The sample yields about 2 million clones, over 85% seen once. What was sequenced was naive CD8+ T cells sorted from blood. Receptors were obtained from a young man in good health.

The rearrangement joins TRBV28 to TRBJ2-5, with D maybe TRBD2 (6 bases). V lost 7 bases to trimming and J lost 1 base, with 19 bases between them. In germline, CDR1 is MDHEN, CDR2 SYDVKM. The CDR3 length is 16 residues. CDR3 nucleotide sequence: TGTGCCAGCACTCCCCTGAGGGAGGTAGTCCAAGAGACCCAGTACTTC. Its protein is CASTPLREVVQETQYF.

The V gene is TRBV28, the J gene TRBJ2-7; D gene unclear. The germline V gene has CDR1 MDHEN and CDR2 SYDVKM. This CDR3 region has 13 residues. V lost 8 bases, J lost 5 bases, and 16 bases lay in between. This CDR3 is CASLAVLSNEQYF. DNA of the CDR3: TGTGCCAGCCTGGCCGTTCTTTCCAACGAGCAGTACTTC.

CDR3 nucleotide sequence: TGTGCCAGCACTCTAGCCCCTGACAGACTAACCTACGAGCAGTACTTC. It encodes CASTLAPDRLTYEQYF. The V and J genes are TRBV6-6 and TRBJ2-7, with D perhaps being TRBD1 or TRBD2 (5 bases each). Trimming pared 7 bases from V and 2 bases from J, leaving 21 bases between. The length of the CDR3 is 16 residues. Germline V gives CDR1 MNHNY, CDR2 SVGAGI (reference sequence).

The chain couples TRBV11-2 to TRBJ1-1; a possible D gene is TRBD1 (5 bases). This CDR3 region has 14 residues. Trimming stripped 1 base from V and 1 base from J, with 7 bases between. The germline CDR1 and CDR2 sequences are SGHAT and FQNNGV. The CDR3 DNA follows: TGTGCCAGCAGCTTAGTGGGGGGGAACACTGAAGCTTTCTTT. Translating it yields CASSLVGGNTEAFF.

This rearrangement joins TRBV9 to TRBJ2-1; D call uncertain. The ends were cut back, 4 bases at V and 10 bases at J, with 9 bases in the middle. Germline V gene lookup returns CDR1 SGDLS and CDR2 YYNGEE. This CDR3 region has 11 residues. The CDR3 region is CASSIGGEQFF. The DNA for the CDR3 is TGTGCCAGCAGCATCGGTGGGGAGCAGTTCTTC.

This rearrangement joins TRBV11-2 to TRBJ2-2; 7 bases fit TRBD1. There are 14 residues in the CDR3. Looked up from germline, CDR1 is SGHAT and CDR2 is FQNNGV. With V trimmed by 6 bases and J by 6 bases, 7 bases remained unmatched. CDR3 sequence: CASRRTGVAGELFF. CDR3 sequence (DNA): TGTGCCAGCAGACGAACAGGGGTGGCCGGGGAGCTGTTTTTT.

This chain joins TRBV7-8 and TRBJ1-1; possibly TRBD1 for D (6 bases). This CDR3 contains 15 residues. V lost 4 bases to trimming and J lost 0 bases, with 12 bases between them. Per germline, CDR1 SGHVS and CDR2 FQNEAQ. In nucleotides, the CDR3 is TGTGCCAGCAGCTCATCAGGGGAATTGAACACTGAAGCTTTCTTT. It yields the protein CASSSSGELNTEAFF.

V gene TRBV7-2 combines with J gene TRBJ1-1; D gene unclear. The germline V and J ends were trimmed by 6 bases and 4 bases, with 9 bases remaining between them. The CDR3 contains 12 residues. Germline lookup yields CDR1 SGHTA and CDR2 FQGNSA. CDR3 DNA sequence: TGTGCCAGCAGTTATGTGGGCACTGAAGCTTTCTTT. It yields the protein CASSYVGTEAFF.

In this sample, this clone turned up a few times. The chain recombines TRBV28 with TRBJ1-6; 11 bases match TRBD1. With V trimmed by 7 bases and J by 9 bases, 5 bases remained unmatched. The CDR3 extends over 14 amino acids. Germline V gene lookup returns CDR1 MDHEN and CDR2 SYDVKM. CDR3 nucleotide sequence: TGTGCCAGCACCATCGGGACAGGGGGTTCACCCCTCCACTTT. As protein: CASTIGTGGSPLHF.

V gene TRBV29-1 combines with J gene TRBJ2-7; D ambiguous. Trimming shortened V by 5 bases and J by 3 bases, and 11 bases separated the two germline ends. The CDR3 loop spans 12 amino acids. Germline V gene sequence: CDR1 SQVTM, CDR2 ANQGSEA. The CDR3 protein is CSVIAEGYEQYF. In DNA form, the CDR3 reads TGCAGCGTTATTGCCGAAGGCTACGAGCAGTACTTC.

This chain joins TRBV30 and TRBJ2-1; 7 bases line up with TRBD2. Germline V gives CDR1 GTSNPN, CDR2 SVGIG (reference sequence). V shed 0 bases, J shed 8 bases, and the junction held 4 bases outside the gene matches. This CDR3 spans 13 amino acids. The CDR3 DNA reads as TGTGCCTGGAGTGTACATGGGGGGGATGAGCAGTTCTTC. Translation: CAWSVHGGDEQFF.

As regards this clone: This sample also contains other DNA sequences that code for the same CDR3. CDR3 nucleotides: TGTGCCAGCAGCTTGGTGGGTTACGAGCAGTACTTC. Protein product: CASSLVGYEQYF. The gene calls are TRBV5-5 and TRBJ2-7; D is unclear. The CDR3 is 12 amino acids. V lost 0 bases, J lost 4 bases, and 5 bases lay in between. CDR1 and CDR2 (germline): SGHKS, YYEKEE (reference sequence). The whole variable domain, filled in from reference TRBV5-5 and TRBJ2-7, reads DAGVTQSPTHLIKTRGQQVTLRCSPISGHKSVSWYQQVLGQGPQFIFQYYEKEERGRGNFPDRFSARQFPNYSSELNVNALLLGDSALYLCASSLVGYEQYFGPGTRLTVT.

The chain uses TRBV7-9 and TRBJ2-5; D remains ambiguous. V was pared by 3 bases and J by 2 bases, with 10 bases between. The germline V gene encodes CDR1 SEHNR and CDR2 FQNEAQ (reference sequence). This CDR3 has 14 residues. The CDR3, as DNA: TGTGCCAGCAGCTTGACAACTGAACAAGAGACCCAGTACTTC. Translation gives CASSLTTEQETQYF.